This T cell receptor beta chain emerged from a study of blood T cell repertoires in COVID-19. Across the whole study: Specimens from acute and convalescent COVID-19 originated in the United States, Italy and Spain. T cells, B-cell-depleted T cells, or PBMCs supplied cDNA or gDNA.

In the source study's methods: Quantification of nucleated cells was approximated via reference gene primer amplification. Libraries were prepared by immunoSEQ multiplex PCR; TCRdb keeps only in-frame clonotypes and omits some of them. D and trimming were read from the DNA, whereas the V and J calls and clone size are those reported in that table. The table shows around 60,000 clones, with approximately 80% occurring only once. The TCR comes from a man of 80 years or more with active or convalescent COVID-19. Sequenced: peripheral blood.

CDR3 protein: CASSVNPSTAYEQYF. CDR3 DNA: TGTGCCAGCAGCGTAAACCCCTCAACGGCCTACGAGCAGTACTTC. V gene TRBV9 combines with J gene TRBJ2-7, with D unresolved. CDR1 and CDR2 (germline): SGDLS, YYNGEE. Trimming pared 1 base from V and 2 bases from J, leaving 13 bases between. The CDR3 runs to 15 residues.